A selection of T cell receptor beta chains follows, all from one sample in a study of PD-1 blockade in classical Hodgkin lymphoma. The protocol was immunoSEQ multiplex PCR, while the TCRdb copy is restricted to in-frame clones and leaves out a portion. The data contain roughly 12,000 clones, approximately 85% of them singletons. Specimen: peripheral blood mononuclear cells (PBMCs), collected at baseline. The receptors were gathered from a human donor with classical Hodgkin lymphoma. Each CDR3 is given with its conserved first and last residue. D genes are given only for firm matches. The size entry is marked missing in some rows and otherwise reads once, few, many or a size class.

V gene: TRBV27
J gene: TRBJ2-3
clone size: .
D gene: TRBD2
CDR3 protein: CASSYILAGGADTQYF
CDR3 DNA: TGTGCCAGCAGTTACATCTTAGCGGGGGGAGCAGATACGCAGTATTTT

V gene: TRBV5-1
J gene: TRBJ2-7
clone size: once
D gene: .
CDR3 protein: CASSTDSRSYEQYF
CDR3 DNA: TGCGCCAGCAGCACAGACAGCCGATCCTACGAGCAGTACTTC

V gene: TRBV9
J gene: TRBJ2-3
clone size: .
D gene: .
CDR3 protein: CASSVLARTSTDTQYF
CDR3 DNA: TGTGCCAGCAGCGTCCTAGCGAGAACTAGCACAGATACGCAGTATTTT

V gene: TRBV5-6
J gene: TRBJ1-3
clone size: .
D gene: TRBD1
CDR3 protein: CASSLPTGGAAIYF
CDR3 DNA: TGTGCCAGCAGCTTGCCGACAGGGGGCGCAGCCATATATTTT

V gene: TRBV7-2
J gene: TRBJ2-3
clone size: .
D gene: TRBD2
CDR3 protein: CASSLGSGGALNTQYF
CDR3 DNA: TGTGCCAGCAGCCTGGGTAGCGGGGGGGCTCTAAATACGCAGTATTTT

V gene: TRBV4-1
J gene: TRBJ2-7
clone size: .
D gene: .
CDR3 protein: CASSQDLGYEQYF
CDR3 DNA: TGCGCCAGCAGCCAAGATTTGGGCTACGAGCAGTACTTC

V gene: TRBV18
J gene: TRBJ2-7
clone size: .
D gene: TRBD2
CDR3 protein: CASSPVSGASYEQYF
CDR3 DNA: TGTGCCAGCTCACCAGTTAGCGGGGCTTCCTACGAGCAGTACTTC

V gene: TRBV14
J gene: TRBJ2-6
clone size: .
D gene: TRBD1
CDR3 protein: CASSQAGQKSSGANVLTF
CDR3 DNA: TGTGCCAGCAGCCAAGCGGGACAGAAAAGCTCTGGGGCCAACGTCCTGACTTTC

V gene: TRBV28
J gene: TRBJ2-7
clone size: .
D gene: TRBD2
CDR3 protein: CASSLSGDGSYEQYF
CDR3 DNA: TGTGCCAGCAGTTTAAGCGGGGATGGTTCCTACGAGCAGTACTTC

V gene: TRBV2
J gene: TRBJ1-6
clone size: .
D gene: .
CDR3 protein: CASSEWGLLSSYNSPLHF
CDR3 DNA: TGTGCCAGCAGTGAATGGGGGCTACTCAGCTCCTATAATTCACCCCTCCACTTT

V gene: TRBV19
J gene: TRBJ2-6
clone size: .
D gene: .
CDR3 protein: CASLPPGQTSSGANVLTF
CDR3 DNA: TGTGCCAGCCTCCCCCCGGGACAGACTAGCTCTGGGGCCAACGTCCTGACTTTC